These 3 T cell receptor beta chains originate from one sample sequenced in a study of shared clonotypes between healthy human individuals. Assay: immunoSEQ multiplex PCR; the TCRdb copy retains only in-frame clones and omits some. The sample records approximately 2,200,000 clones, approximately 94% being singletons. Terminally differentiated effector memory CD45RA+ cells were excluded by CCR7 positive selection of CD45RO-negative cells. Specimen: naive CD8+ T cells from PBMCs. The receptor source for this set is a man aged 18 to 29 in good health. Some clones in this sample may be carry-over from other donors' samples.

This rearrangement joins TRBV28 to TRBJ2-7; D is uncertain. V was pared by 3 bases and J by 0 bases, with 18 bases between. CDR1 and CDR2 (germline): MDHEN, SYDVKM. The CDR3 is made up of 17 amino acids. This CDR3 reads CASSFGPAARTSYEQYF. The CDR3, as DNA: TGTGCCAGCAGTTTCGGCCCAGCTGCCCGAACCTCCTACGAGCAGTACTTC.

The V call is TRBV11-2, the J call TRBJ2-1, with D possibly being TRBD2 (5 bases). Germline-derived CDR1 and CDR2 are SGHAT and FQNNGV. The V end was cut by 2 bases, the J end by 6 bases, with 11 bases between. The CDR3 has 14 amino acids. This CDR3 reads CASSLPWAGNEQFF. The CDR3 nucleotides are TGTGCCAGCAGCTTACCATGGGCGGGCAATGAGCAGTTCTTC.

The chain couples TRBV9 to TRBJ2-7, with 9 positions matching TRBD1. J was trimmed by 4 bases and V by 0 bases; bases with no gene match: 5. Germline V gene data show CDR1 as SGDLS and CDR2 as YYNGEE. This CDR3 is 15 amino acids long. The CDR3 reads CASSVGTGEKYEQYF. In DNA form, the CDR3 reads TGTGCCAGCAGCGTAGGGACAGGGGAAAAGTACGAGCAGTACTTC.